These 20 T cell receptor beta chains were all obtained from the same sample, sequenced in a study of post-analysis software for immune sequencing data. Study findings and constraints: TRBV segments more frequent in patients than in controls numbered roughly 5 and included TRBV5-6, TRBV5-1 and TRBV20-1.

TCR beta cDNA libraries had unique molecular identifiers. TCRdb re-called the PCR reads through MiXCR, storing one row per CDR3 protein. The sample has more than 450,000 distinct CDR3 sequences, 44% seen once. Which antigens these TCRs recognize remains unknown. Source material: blood. Receptors originate from a girl aged 5 to 17 with multiple sclerosis.

In its sample, this clonotype was seen a few times. The genes are TRBV7-2 and TRBJ1-5; D is possibly TRBD1 (6 bases). This CDR3 region has 14 residues. V gave up 5 bases and J gave up 13 bases, with 21 bases separating them. Looked up from germline, CDR1 is SGHTA and CDR2 is FQGNSA. The DNA of the CDR3 is TGTGCCAGCAGCCCTCTCGCGGACAGTACCGTACAGCATTTT. It yields the protein CASSPLADSTVQHF.

This chain joins TRBV7-2 and TRBJ2-1, with D possibly TRBD1 on 6 matching bases. This CDR3 is 13 amino acids long. Germline CDR1 and CDR2: SGHTA and FQGNSA. V lost 7 bases and J lost 9, with 16 bases in between. CDR3 in amino acids: CASTSYGQPEQFF. The CDR3 nucleotides are TGTGCCAGCACCTCATACGGACAGCCTGAGCAGTTCTTC.

The chain combines TRBV6-6 with TRBJ1-5; weak D call: TRBD1 (6 bases). Germline V gene sequence: CDR1 MNHNY, CDR2 SVGAGI (reference sequence). This CDR3 spans 16 amino acids. Trimming left V 2 bases short and J 3 bases short, with 14 bases between. CDR3: CASSYGQWGINQPQHF. CDR3 nucleotides: TGTGCCAGCAGTTACGGACAGTGGGGAATCAATCAGCCCCAGCATTTT.

In this sample, this clonotype turned up once. V is TRBV6-5 and J is TRBJ1-2, with TRBD1 matching over 7 bases. This CDR3 region has 12 residues. Germline CDR1 is MNHEY and CDR2 is SVGAGI. V dropped 4 bases and J dropped 8; count of bases not matched to a gene: 4. CDR3 coding DNA: TGTGCCAGCAGTTCCACAGGGGAGGGCTACACCTTC. It translates to CASSSTGEGYTF.

This sequence joins TRBV15 and TRBJ2-3; the match to TRBD2 covers 8 bases. The CDR3 loop spans 18 amino acids. V was pared by 1 base and J by 0 bases, with 9 bases of the junction left unmatched. Germline-derived CDR1 and CDR2 are LNHNV and YYDKDF (reference sequence). CDR3 protein: CATSRGGRSGGSTDTQYF. The CDR3 nucleotides read TGTGCCACCAGCAGAGGGGGACGGAGCGGGGGAAGCACAGATACGCAGTATTTT.

This chain uses TRBV12-3 or TRBV12-4 with TRBJ1-2; 8 bases are shared with TRBD1. The ends lost 7 bases at V and 2 bases at J; junction bases unmatched: 3. The CDR3 sequence is 13 residues long. The CDR3 sequence is CASNRGSNYGYTF. CDR3 in DNA: TGTGCCAGCAACAGGGGGAGCAACTATGGCTACACCTTC.

The genes are TRBV4-1 and TRBJ2-7; D not certain. The germline gives CDR1 MGHRA, CDR2 YSYEKL. This CDR3 has 15 amino acids. V was clipped by 1 base and J by 3 bases, with 13 bases between them. The CDR3 DNA follows: TGCGCCAGCAGCCAAGTTGGAGCTTTGGGCTACGAGCAGTACTTC. It is translated as CASSQVGALGYEQYF.

The chain uses TRBV12-3 or TRBV12-4 and TRBJ1-1; D not resolved. V lost 1 base to trimming and J lost 7 bases, with 10 bases between them. The CDR3 contains 13 residues. DNA for the CDR3: TGTGCCAGCAGTTTAGTCGAAGAATTTGAAGCTTTCTTT. Translation gives CASSLVEEFEAFF.

The chain recombines TRBV12-3 or TRBV12-4 with TRBJ2-5; 8 nucleotides line up with TRBD1. Trimming at V came to 4 bases and at J to 5 bases, leaving 6 bases not matched to a gene. CDR3 size: 14 residues. The chain's CDR3 is CASSSTGVGETQYF. In DNA, the CDR3 is TGTGCCAGCAGTTCGACAGGGGTCGGTGAGACCCAGTACTTC.

The chain is built from TRBV5-1 and TRBJ1-2, with a weak D call TRBD1 (5 bases). Germline CDR1 SGHRS, CDR2 YFSETQ. The CDR3 consists of 12 residues. V was clipped by 4 bases and J by 7 bases, with 11 bases between them. In nucleotides, the CDR3 is TGCGCCAGCAGCCCCGACAGATCTGGCTACACCTTC. It yields the protein CASSPDRSGYTF.

This chain links TRBV5-1 with TRBJ2-7, with 9 bases aligning to TRBD2. Germline CDR1 is SGHRS and CDR2 is YFSETQ. With V trimmed by 3 bases and J by 5 bases, 3 bases remained unmatched. The length of the CDR3 is 13 residues. In DNA, the CDR3 is TGCGCCAGCAGCTGGGCTAGCGGGAACGAGCAGTACTTC. Translated: CASSWASGNEQYF.

This clonotype has a count of ten or more. The rearrangement links TRBV20-1 to TRBJ1-2; D call uncertain. V lost 5 bases to trimming and J lost 1 base, with 14 bases between them. CDR1 is DFQATT, CDR2 SNEGSKA, per germline (reference sequence). The CDR3 consists of 14 residues. CDR3 DNA: TGCAGTGCTGACCTCGGATACCATAACTATGGCTACACCTTC. Protein: CSADLGYHNYGYTF.

This clonotype was counted only a few times. The chain couples TRBV12-3 or TRBV12-4 to TRBJ2-1; 12 bases agree with TRBD1. Germline trimming cut 5 bases from V and 9 bases from J; bases unmatched to any gene: 8. The CDR3 is 15 residues long. CDR3 protein: CASSPGTGGGGEQFF. The CDR3 DNA follows: TGTGCCAGCAGTCCCGGGACAGGGGGCGGGGGTGAGCAGTTCTTC.

In the case of this clonotype: Mismatch with germline at one junction end may stem from a read error. The V and J genes are TRBV3-1 and TRBJ2-4; TRBD2 aligns across 7 bases. Germline CDR1 LGHDT, CDR2 YNNKEL (reference sequence). The CDR3 covers 21 residues. CDR3 amino acids: CANSQVEEAGIHLLAKNIQYF. CDR3 DNA sequence: TGTGCCAACAGCCAAGTCGAGGAAGCGGGGATCCACTTATTAGCCAAAAACATTCAGTACTTC.

The V and J genes are TRBV2 and TRBJ2-1; D might be TRBD1 or TRBD2, each matching 5 bases. Gene TRBJ2-7 matches the end of the DNA better, so the J call may be wrong. CDR3 size: 15 residues. Germline V gene data show CDR1 as SNHLY and CDR2 as FYNNEI. The CDR3 spells CASSARASSYNEQYF. The CDR3 DNA reads TGTGCCAGCAGTGCCAGGGCTAGCTCCTACAATGAGCAGTACTTC.

This clonotype was seen more than once but under ten times. The chain couples TRBV5-1 to TRBJ2-3, with a weak D call TRBD1 (6 bases). CDR3 length: 15 residues. Germline V gene sequence: CDR1 SGHRS, CDR2 YFSETQ. Between the trimmed V and J ends, which lost 0 bases and 5 bases, there was a span of 13 bases. The CDR3 sequence is CASSLDSLGGDTQYF. The DNA for the CDR3 is TGCGCCAGCAGCTTGGACAGTCTAGGGGGAGATACGCAGTATTTT.

The V call is TRBV3-1, the J call TRBJ2-7, with D uncertain. The J call may be faulty, since TRBJ2-5 better matches the DNA end. Germline CDR1 and CDR2: LGHDT and YNNKEL (reference sequence). The CDR3 runs 13 residues. DNA of the CDR3: TGTGCCAGCAGCCAAGATCCCAGCAGGACCCAGTACTTC. Residues: CASSQDPSRTQYF.

This clonotype was observed a handful of times. The chain recombines TRBV10-3 with TRBJ2-1; 8 bases map to TRBD1. With 6 bases clipped from V and 8 bases from J, the junction kept 6 bases outside the gene matches. The CDR3 spans 13 residues. Germline assignment: CDR1 ENHRY and CDR2 SYGVKD. The CDR3 reads CAIRSTGGDEQFF. In DNA, the CDR3 is TGTGCCATCAGATCCACAGGGGGTGATGAGCAGTTCTTC.

This clonotype occurred a few times. The gene calls are TRBV20-1 and TRBJ2-7, with 10 bases aligning to TRBD2. After removal of 5 bases from V and 3 bases from J, the junction contained 4 bases not matched to a gene. Germline V lookup: CDR1 DFQATT, CDR2 SNEGSKA (reference sequence). The CDR3 has 13 residues. The CDR3 DNA follows: TGCAGTGCTCTTCAGCGGGAGGGCTACGAGCAGTACTTC. Translation gives CSALQREGYEQYF.

The chain recombines TRBV6-1 with TRBJ2-1, with 14 bases that match TRBD2. This CDR3 contains 17 residues. J was trimmed by 0 bases and V by 6 bases; bases with no gene match: 4. Per germline, CDR1 MNHNS and CDR2 SASEGT. CDR3 region: CASSRLAGGNSYNEQFF. For the CDR3, the DNA is TGTGCCAGCAGCAGACTAGCGGGGGGGAACTCCTACAATGAGCAGTTCTTC.